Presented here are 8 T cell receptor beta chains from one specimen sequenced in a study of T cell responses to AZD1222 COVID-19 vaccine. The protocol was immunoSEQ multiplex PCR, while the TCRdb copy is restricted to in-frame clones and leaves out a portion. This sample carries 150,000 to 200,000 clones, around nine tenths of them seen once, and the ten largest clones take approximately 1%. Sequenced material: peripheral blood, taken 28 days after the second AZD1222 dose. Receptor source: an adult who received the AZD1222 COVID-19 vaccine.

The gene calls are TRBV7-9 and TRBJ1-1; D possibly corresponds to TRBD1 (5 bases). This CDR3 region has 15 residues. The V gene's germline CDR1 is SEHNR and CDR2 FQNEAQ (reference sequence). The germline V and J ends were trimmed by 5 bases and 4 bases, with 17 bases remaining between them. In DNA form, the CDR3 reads TGTGCCAGCAGCCTAGATGTGGGGCTAAGCACTGAAGCTTTCTTT. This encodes CASSLDVGLSTEAFF. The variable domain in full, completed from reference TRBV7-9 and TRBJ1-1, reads DTGVSQNPRHKITKRGQNVTFRCDPISEHNRLYWYRQTLGQGPEFLTYFQNEAQLEKSRLLSDRFSAERPKGSFSTLEIQRTEQGDSAMYLCASSLDVGLSTEAFFGQGTRLTVV.

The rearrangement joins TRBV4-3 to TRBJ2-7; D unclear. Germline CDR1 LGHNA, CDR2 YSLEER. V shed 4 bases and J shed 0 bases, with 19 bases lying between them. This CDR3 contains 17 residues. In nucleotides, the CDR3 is TGCGCCAGCAGCCCCGTCCCCAAGGATCCATTCTCCTACGAGCAGTACTTC. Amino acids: CASSPVPKDPFSYEQYF.

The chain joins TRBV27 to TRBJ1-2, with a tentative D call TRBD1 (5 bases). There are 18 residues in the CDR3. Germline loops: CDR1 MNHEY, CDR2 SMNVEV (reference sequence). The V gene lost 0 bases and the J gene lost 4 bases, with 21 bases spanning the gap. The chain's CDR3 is CASSLSGVGVSIFYGYTF. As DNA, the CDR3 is TGTGCCAGCAGTTTATCGGGGGTTGGGGTTTCAATCTTCTATGGCTACACCTTC.

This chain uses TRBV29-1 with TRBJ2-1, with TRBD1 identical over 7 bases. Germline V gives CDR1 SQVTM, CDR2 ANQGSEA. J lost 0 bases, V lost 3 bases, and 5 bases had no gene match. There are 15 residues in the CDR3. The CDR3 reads CSVDYRGSSYNEQFF. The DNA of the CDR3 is TGCAGCGTTGATTACAGGGGAAGCTCCTACAATGAGCAGTTCTTC.

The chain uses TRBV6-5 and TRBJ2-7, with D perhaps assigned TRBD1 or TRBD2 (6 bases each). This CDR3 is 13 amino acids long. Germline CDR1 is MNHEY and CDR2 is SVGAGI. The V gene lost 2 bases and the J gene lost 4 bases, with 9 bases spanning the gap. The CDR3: CASSYGGQYEQYF. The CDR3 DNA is TGTGCCAGCAGTTACGGGGGGCAATACGAGCAGTACTTC.

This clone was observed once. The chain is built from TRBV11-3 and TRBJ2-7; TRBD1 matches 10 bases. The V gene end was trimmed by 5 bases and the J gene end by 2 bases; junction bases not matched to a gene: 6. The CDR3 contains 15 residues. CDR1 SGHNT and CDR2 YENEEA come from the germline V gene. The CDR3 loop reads CASSVQGTGAYEQYF. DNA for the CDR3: TGTGCCAGCAGCGTCCAAGGGACAGGGGCCTACGAGCAGTACTTC.

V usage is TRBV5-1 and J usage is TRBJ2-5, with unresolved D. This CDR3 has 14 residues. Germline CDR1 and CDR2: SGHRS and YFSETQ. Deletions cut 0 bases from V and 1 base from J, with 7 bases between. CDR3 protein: CASSLEGRQETQYF. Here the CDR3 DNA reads TGCGCCAGCAGCTTGGAGGGCCGCCAAGAGACCCAGTACTTC.

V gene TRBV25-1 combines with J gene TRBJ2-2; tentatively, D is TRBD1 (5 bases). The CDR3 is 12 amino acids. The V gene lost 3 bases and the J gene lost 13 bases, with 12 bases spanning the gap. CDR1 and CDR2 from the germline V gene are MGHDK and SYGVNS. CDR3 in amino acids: CASSESGQGLFF. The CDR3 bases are TGTGCCAGCAGTGAGTCTGGCCAGGGGCTGTTTTTT. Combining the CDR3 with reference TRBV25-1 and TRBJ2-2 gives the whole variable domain EADIYQTPRYLVIGTGKKITLECSQTMGHDKMYWYQQDPGMELHLIHYSYGVNSTEKGDLSSESTVSRIRTEHFPLTLESARPSHTSQYLCASSESGQGLFFGEGSRLTVL.